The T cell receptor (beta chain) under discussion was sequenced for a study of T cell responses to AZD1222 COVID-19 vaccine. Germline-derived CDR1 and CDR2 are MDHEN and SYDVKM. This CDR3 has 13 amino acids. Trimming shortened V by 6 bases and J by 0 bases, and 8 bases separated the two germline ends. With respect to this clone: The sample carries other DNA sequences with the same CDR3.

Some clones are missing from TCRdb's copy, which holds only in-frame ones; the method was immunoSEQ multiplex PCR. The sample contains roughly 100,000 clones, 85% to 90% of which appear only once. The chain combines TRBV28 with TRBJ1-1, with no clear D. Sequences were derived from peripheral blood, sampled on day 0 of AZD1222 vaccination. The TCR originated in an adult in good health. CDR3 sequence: CASSSTVNTEAFF. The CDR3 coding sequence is TGTGCCAGCAGCTCGACGGTGAACACTGAAGCTTTCTTT.